The entry that follows covers one T cell receptor (beta chain) sequence. The CDR3 contains 17 residues. V trimming: 5 bases; J trimming: 1 base; junction bases outside the gene matches: 8. The germline gives CDR1 SGHNT, CDR2 YENEEA. This specimen belongs to a study of blood T cell repertoires in COVID-19. Sequencing used immunoSEQ multiplex PCR; TCRdb keeps in-frame clones, though not all of them. The sample shows a few hundred thousand clones, approximately 85% of them seen only once. The chain links TRBV11-3 to TRBJ2-3, with 11 bases matching TRBD2. Sequencing input: peripheral blood. This receptor was identified in a woman aged 70-85 years with acute or convalescent COVID-19. CDR3 nucleotides: TGTGCCAGCAGCCCCGGACCGGGACTAGCGGGCACAGATACGCAGTATTTT. Its translation: CASSPGPGLAGTDTQYF.